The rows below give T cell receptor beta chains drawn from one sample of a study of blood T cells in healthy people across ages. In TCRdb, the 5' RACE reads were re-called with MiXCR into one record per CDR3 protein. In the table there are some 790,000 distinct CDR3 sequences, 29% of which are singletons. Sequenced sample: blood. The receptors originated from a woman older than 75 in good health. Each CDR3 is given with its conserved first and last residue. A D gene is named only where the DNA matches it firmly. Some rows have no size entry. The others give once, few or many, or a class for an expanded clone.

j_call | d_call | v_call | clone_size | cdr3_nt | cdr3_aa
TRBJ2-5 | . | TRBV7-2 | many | TGTGCCAGCAGCTCGCTCGGGGGACTCCAAGAGACCCAGTACTTC | CASSSLGGLQETQYF
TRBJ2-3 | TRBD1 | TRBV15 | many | TGTGCCATCTCCAGGGGGCCCAGCACAGATACGCAGTATTTT | CAISRGPSTDTQYF
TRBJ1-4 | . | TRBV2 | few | TGTGCCAGAAGAGGAGTTTACACAGGGTCTAATGAAAAACTGTTTTTT | CARRGVYTGSNEKLFF
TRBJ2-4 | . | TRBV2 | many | TGTGCCAGCAGTGAACAGGTCATAGCCAAAAACATTCAGTACTTC | CASSEQVIAKNIQYF
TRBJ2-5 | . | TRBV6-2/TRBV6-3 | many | TGTGCCAGCAGTTACACGCGCGTGCAAGAGACCCAGTACTTC | CASSYTRVQETQYF
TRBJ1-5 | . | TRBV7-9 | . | TGTGCCAGCAGCCCCCCAGGGATTACAAATCAGCCCCAGCATTTT | CASSPPGITNQPQHF
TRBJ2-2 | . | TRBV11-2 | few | TGTGCCAGCAGCCTAATGGGTTGGCTCCGGGGCGGGGAGCTGTTTTTT | CASSLMGWLRGGELFF
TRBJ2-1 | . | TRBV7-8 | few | TGTGCCAGCAGCTTAGTACAGACCGGGAATGAGCAGTTCTTC | CASSLVQTGNEQFF
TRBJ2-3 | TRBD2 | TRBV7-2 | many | TGTGCCAGCAGCTCCCCACTAGCGGGGGGCCCCCTCGAGGATACGCAGTATTTT | CASSSPLAGGPLEDTQYF
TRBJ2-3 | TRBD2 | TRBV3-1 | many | TGTGCCACCCGTAGCGGGGGCACAGATACGCAGTATTTT | CATRSGGTDTQYF
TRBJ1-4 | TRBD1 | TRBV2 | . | TGTGCCAGCAAGCGACAGGGAGGGGGAAATGAAAAACTGTTTTTT | CASKRQGGGNEKLFF
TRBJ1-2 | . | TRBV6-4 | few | TGTGCCAGCAGTGACGGGCCAACAGGGTTTGGCTACACCTTC | CASSDGPTGFGYTF
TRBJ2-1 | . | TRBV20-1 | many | TGCAGTGCTAGAGAGCGGGAAGAGCAGTTCTTC | CSAREREEQFF
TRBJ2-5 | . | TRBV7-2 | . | TGTGCCAGCAGCTTAGAATCCCCAGGGGGGTGGGAGACCCAGTACTTC | CASSLESPGGWETQYF
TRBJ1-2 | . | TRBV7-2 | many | TGTGCCAGCAGCTTACCCCCTGGTGGCTACACCTTC | CASSLPPGGYTF
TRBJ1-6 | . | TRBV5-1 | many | TGCGCCAGCAGCTCATCCCCGGGGGGGGCATATAATTCACCCCTCCACTTT | CASSSSPGGAYNSPLHF
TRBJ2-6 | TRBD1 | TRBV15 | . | TGTGCCACTGTTGACAGACAGGGCGGACTCTCTGGGGCCAACGTCCTGACTTTC | CATVDRQGGLSGANVLTF
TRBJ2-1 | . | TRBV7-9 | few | TGTGCCAGCAGCTTGGACACTAACAATGAGCAGTTCTTC | CASSLDTNNEQFF
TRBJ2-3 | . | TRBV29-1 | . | TGCAGCGTTGTTAGAGGAGACACGCAGTATTTT | CSVVRGDTQYF
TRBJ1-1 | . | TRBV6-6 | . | TGTGCCAGCAGTTACGGGACTAGAGGGACTGAAGCTTTCTTT | CASSYGTRGTEAFF
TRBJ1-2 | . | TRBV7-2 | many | TGTGCCAGCAGCCTCAAGAAGGGACCTAACTATGGCTACACCTTC | CASSLKKGPNYGYTF
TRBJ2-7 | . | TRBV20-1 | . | TGCAGTGCTGGCGACTCCTTCGAGCGGTACTTC | CSAGDSFERYF
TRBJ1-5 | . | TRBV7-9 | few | TGTGCCAGCAGCTCTCTACAGGGAAATCAGCCCCAGCATTTT | CASSSLQGNQPQHF
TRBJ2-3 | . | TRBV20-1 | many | TGCAGTGCAACCGGGACGCCGGAGGCGGCAGATACGCAGTATTTT | CSATGTPEAADTQYF
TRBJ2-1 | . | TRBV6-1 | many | TGTGCCAGCAGTGAAAAGGCTAACCATGAGCAGTTCTTC | CASSEKANHEQFF
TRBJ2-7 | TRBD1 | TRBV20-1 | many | TGCAGTGCTTACAGAGGGGGCAGCTCCTACGAGCAGTACTTC | CSAYRGGSSYEQYF
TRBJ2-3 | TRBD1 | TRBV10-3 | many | TGTGCCATCTCCCGACAGGGGGTTTCAGATACGCAGTATTTT | CAISRQGVSDTQYF
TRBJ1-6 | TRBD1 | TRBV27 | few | TGTGCCAGCAGTTTACGGACAGGGGTTTTATATAATTCACCCCCCCACTTT | CASSLRTGVLYNSPPHF
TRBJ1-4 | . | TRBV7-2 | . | TGTGCCAGCGGCCAGGGGTATGAAAAACTGTTTTTT | CASGQGYEKLFF
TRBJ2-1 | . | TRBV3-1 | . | TGTGCCAGCAGCCTCGACAGACTCAATGAGCAGTTCTTC | CASSLDRLNEQFF
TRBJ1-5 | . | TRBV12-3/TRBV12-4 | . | TGTGCCAGCAGTCGTTTCAATAGCAATCAGCCCCAGCATTTT | CASSRFNSNQPQHF
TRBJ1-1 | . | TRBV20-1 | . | TGCAGTGCTTACAAACAGACAGGGAACACTGAAGCTTTCTTT | CSAYKQTGNTEAFF
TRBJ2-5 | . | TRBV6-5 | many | TGTGCCAGCAAAAGGGTGGGACAAGAGACCCAGTACTTC | CASKRVGQETQYF
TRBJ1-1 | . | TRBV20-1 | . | TGCAGTGCTAAAGTGGGGCTGAACACTGAAGCTTTCTTT | CSAKVGLNTEAFF
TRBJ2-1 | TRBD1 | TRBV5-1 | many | TGCGCCAGCAGCTTAACAGGGGGATTCGCCTACAATGAGCAGTTCTTC | CASSLTGGFAYNEQFF
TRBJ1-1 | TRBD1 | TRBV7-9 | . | TGTGCCAGCAGCTCCTACCAGGGGGGGGATACTGAAGCTTTCTTT | CASSSYQGGDTEAFF
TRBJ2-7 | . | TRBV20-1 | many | TGCAGTGCTTCAAAGCCGGGACAACACGAGCAGTACTTC | CSASKPGQHEQYF
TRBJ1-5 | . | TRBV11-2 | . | TGTGCCAGCAGCTTAGTTTTGGGTTATAGCAATCAGCCCCAGCATTTT | CASSLVLGYSNQPQHF
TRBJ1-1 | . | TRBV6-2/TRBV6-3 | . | TGTGCCAGCAGTTACGCGCGAACCCACACTGAAGCTTTCTTT | CASSYARTHTEAFF
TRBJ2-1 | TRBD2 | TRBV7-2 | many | TGTGCCAGCACCCTAAATAGACTAGCCGACAATGAGCAGTTCTTC | CASTLNRLADNEQFF
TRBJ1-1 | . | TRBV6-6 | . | TGTGCCAGCAGTTACTCGACAGGAGATGAAGCTTTCTTT | CASSYSTGDEAFF
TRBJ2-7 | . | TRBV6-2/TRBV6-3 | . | TGTGCCAGCAGGGGACGCCCCTCGGACGAGCAGTACTTC | CASRGRPSDEQYF
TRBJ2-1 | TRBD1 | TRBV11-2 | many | TGTGCCAGCAGCTTCCGACAGGGAAGCCCCAATGAGCAGTTCTTC | CASSFRQGSPNEQFF
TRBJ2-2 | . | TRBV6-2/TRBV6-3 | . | TGTGCCAGCAGTTACGGGGGGACACCCAGGGCCGGGGAGCTGTTTTTT | CASSYGGTPRAGELFF
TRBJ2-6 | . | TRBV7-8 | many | TGTGCCAGCAGCTTTCGGTCCTCTGGGGCCAACGTCCTGACTTTC | CASSFRSSGANVLTF
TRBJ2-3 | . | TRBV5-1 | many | TGCGCCAGCAGCTTGGGTTGGTCGGGGACGCGGAGAGATACGCAGTATTTT | CASSLGWSGTRRDTQYF
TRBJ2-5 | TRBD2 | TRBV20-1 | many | TGCAGTGCGACCGGGACTAGCGGGGGGGCGCAGACCCAGTACTTC | CSATGTSGGAQTQYF
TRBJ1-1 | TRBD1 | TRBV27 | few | TGTGCCAGCAGGCAGACAGGGGCGAGAAACACTGAAGCTTTCTTT | CASRQTGARNTEAFF
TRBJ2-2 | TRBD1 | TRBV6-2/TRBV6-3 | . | TGTGCCACGAGGGGGACAGGGAAGGTGCCCGGGGAGCTGTTTTTT | CATRGTGKVPGELFF
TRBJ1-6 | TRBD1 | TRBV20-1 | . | TGCGGTGCCGGTCGACAGGGACCATTTCTACCCCTCCACTTT | CGAGRQGPFLPLHF
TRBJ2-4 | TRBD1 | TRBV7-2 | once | TGTGCCAGCAGCTTACGGACAGGGCAAGTTCAATGGAACATTCAGTACTTC | CASSLRTGQVQWNIQYF